This T cell receptor (beta chain) appears in the sequencing data of a study of T cells in localized non-small cell lung cancer. Germline-derived CDR1 and CDR2 are SGHRS and YFSETQ. Trimming pared 0 bases from V and 3 bases from J, leaving 9 bases between. The CDR3 runs 14 residues. Assay: immunoSEQ multiplex PCR; the TCRdb copy retains only in-frame clones and omits some. The table shows 30,000 to 35,000 clones, with roughly 90% occurring only once. This clone was seen only once. The material was peripheral blood mononuclear cells, obtained before any cancer treatment. The chain employs TRBV5-1 and TRBJ1-2; D call uncertain. This clonotype originated in an older female donor with stage II lung adenocarcinoma. CDR3 in amino acids: CASSLGDGDYGYTF. The CDR3 DNA is TGCGCCAGCAGCTTGGGCGATGGGGACTATGGCTACACCTTC.